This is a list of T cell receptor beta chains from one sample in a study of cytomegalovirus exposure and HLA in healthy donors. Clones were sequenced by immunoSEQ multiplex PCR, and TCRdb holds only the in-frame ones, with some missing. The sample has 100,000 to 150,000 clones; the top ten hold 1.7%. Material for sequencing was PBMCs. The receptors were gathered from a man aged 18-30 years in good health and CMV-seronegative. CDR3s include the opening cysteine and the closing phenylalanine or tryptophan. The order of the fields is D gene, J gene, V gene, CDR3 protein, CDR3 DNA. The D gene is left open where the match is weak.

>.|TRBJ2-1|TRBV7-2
CASSLLRGNEQFF
TGTGCCAGCAGCTTATTAAGGGGGAATGAGCAGTTCTTC
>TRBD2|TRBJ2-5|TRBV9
CASSAGTRMETQYF
TGTGCCAGCAGCGCGGGGACTAGAATGGAGACCCAGTACTTC
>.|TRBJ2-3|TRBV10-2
CASSEWGVGTDTQYF
TGCGCCAGCAGTGAGTGGGGGGTCGGCACAGATACGCAGTATTTT
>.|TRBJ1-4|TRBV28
CASSPAREWNEKLFF
TGTGCCAGCAGCCCGGCCAGGGAATGGAATGAAAAACTGTTTTTT
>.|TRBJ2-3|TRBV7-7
CASSPGRGTDTQYF
TGTGCTAGCAGCCCCGGGCGGGGCACAGATACGCAGTATTTT
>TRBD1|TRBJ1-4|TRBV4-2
CASSQDIPGQGSEKLFF
TGTGCCAGCAGCCAAGATATCCCAGGACAGGGAAGTGAAAAACTGTTTTTT
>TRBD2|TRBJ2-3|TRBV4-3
CASSRTSGGADTQYF
TGCGCCAGCAGCCGGACTAGCGGGGGGGCGGATACGCAGTATTTT
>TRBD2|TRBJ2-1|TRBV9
CASSVRLLAETNNEQFF
TGTGCCAGCAGCGTGAGGCTACTAGCGGAAACAAACAATGAGCAGTTCTTC
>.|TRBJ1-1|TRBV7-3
CASSEQQNTEAFF
TGTGCCAGCAGCGAACAGCAGAACACTGAAGCTTTCTTT
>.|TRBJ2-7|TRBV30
CAWCRGYEQYF
TGTGCCTGGTGCCGGGGCTACGAGCAGTACTTC